This T cell receptor (beta chain) was captured by sequencing in a study of shared clonotypes between healthy human individuals. Naive CD8 cells were CD45RO-negative, positively selected for CCR7, excluding terminally differentiated effector memory CD45RA+ cells. This CDR3 spans 14 amino acids. The V and J ends lost 0 bases and 4 bases respectively, with 8 bases between them. Germline V CDR1 and CDR2: ENHRY, SYGVKD. Produced via immunoSEQ multiplex PCR; TCRdb's table is partial and in-frame only. The table has approximately 840,000 clones, 90% to 97% seen once. The sequence derives from a man aged 25 to 45 in good health. V usage is TRBV10-3 and J usage is TRBJ2-3; D ambiguous. Sequenced sample: naive CD8+ T cells sorted from blood. CDR3 region: CAISESQMADTQYF. The CDR3 nucleotides are TGTGCCATCAGTGAGTCACAGATGGCAGATACGCAGTATTTT.